These 14 T cell receptor beta chains share one sample of origin, sequenced in a study of blood T cell repertoires in COVID-19. Assay: immunoSEQ multiplex PCR; the TCRdb copy retains only in-frame clones and omits some. The table shows hundreds of thousands of clones, with about 90% occurring only once. Sequencing used PBMCs or T cells enriched from blood (not recorded which). The receptors stem from a woman aged 25 to 39 who had recovered from COVID-19.

This clone came up once. The J gene is TRBJ1-5, the V gene TRBV27, with D perhaps TRBD1 (6 bases). Trimming pared 6 bases from V and 2 bases from J, leaving 14 bases between. Germline CDR1 MNHEY, CDR2 SMNVEV (reference sequence). The CDR3 extends over 15 amino acids. CDR3 nucleotide sequence: TGTGCCAGCAGGTCCAGGGGACCCGGCAATCAGCCCCAGCATTTT. It yields the protein CASRSRGPGNQPQHF.

This clone has a handful of counts. This chain connects TRBV30 to TRBJ1-5, with unresolved D. Per germline, CDR1 GTSNPN and CDR2 SVGIG (reference sequence). The ends were cut back, 0 bases at V and 6 bases at J, with 9 bases in the middle. The length of the CDR3 is 13 residues. CDR3 sequence reads: CAWSVRGGQPQHF. The CDR3 nucleotides are TGTGCCTGGAGTGTACGGGGAGGTCAGCCCCAGCATTTT.

The J gene is TRBJ2-3, the V gene TRBV10-1; 10 positions match TRBD2. V was clipped by 0 bases and J by 5 bases; unmatched bases: 5. CDR3 length: 16 residues. Germline CDR1 WNHNN, CDR2 SYGVQD (reference sequence). The CDR3 region is CASSESTSGVGDTQYF. CDR3 DNA sequence: TGCGCCAGCAGTGAGTCAACTAGCGGGGTGGGAGATACGCAGTATTTT.

The genes are TRBV3-1 (or the pseudogene TRBV3-2) and TRBJ1-2, with TRBD1 identical over 9 bases. The CDR3 totals 16 residues. CDR1 LGHDT and CDR2 YNNKEL come from the germline V gene (reference sequence). V gave up 4 bases and J gave up 1 base; unmatched junction bases: 7. CDR3 loop: CASSPAGQGRNYGYTF. CDR3 nucleotide sequence: TGTGCCAGCAGCCCAGCCGGACAGGGGCGTAACTATGGCTACACCTTC.

This clone was observed a handful of times. This chain joins TRBV7-9 and TRBJ2-2; 8 bases align to TRBD1. The CDR3 runs to 14 residues. V lost 5 bases and J lost 3; bases outside the gene matches: 2. In germline, CDR1 is SEHNR, CDR2 FQNEAQ (reference sequence). CDR3 residues: CASSRTGYTGELFF. CDR3 coding DNA: TGTGCCAGCAGCCGGACAGGGTACACCGGGGAGCTGTTTTTT.

The V call is TRBV7-2, the J call TRBJ1-4; maybe TRBD1 (6 bases). The CDR3 sequence is 15 residues long. Trimming took off 5 bases at V and 5 bases at J, with 15 bases between the two ends. Germline CDR1 reads SGHTA; CDR2 reads FQGNSA. Here the CDR3 reads CASSPQGSKNEKLFF. CDR3 DNA sequence: TGTGCCAGCAGCCCCCAGGGGTCTAAGAATGAAAAACTGTTTTTT.

The rearrangement uses TRBV9 and TRBJ2-7; 12 bases match TRBD2. The CDR3 contains 14 residues. The V segment lost 4 bases and the J segment 6 bases; nucleotides outside the gene matches: 5. Germline lookup yields CDR1 SGDLS and CDR2 YYNGEE. CDR3 protein: CASSMTSGGGEQYF. CDR3 sequence (DNA): TGTGCCAGCAGCATGACTAGCGGGGGCGGCGAGCAGTACTTC.

This clone was detected only once. This chain joins TRBV28 and TRBJ2-5; D might be TRBD1 (6 bases). The CDR3 has 14 residues. Trimming removed 6 bases at V and 2 bases at J, with 13 bases between. Germline CDR1 MDHEN, CDR2 SYDVKM. The CDR3 region has the DNA TGTGCCAGCAGAGCTGACAGGTGGCAAGAGACCCAGTACTTC. This encodes CASRADRWQETQYF.

This chain links TRBV19 with TRBJ1-1; D call uncertain. CDR1 and CDR2 from the germline V gene are LNHDA and SQIVND (reference sequence). V lost 6 bases and J 0 bases, leaving 20 bases between the germline ends. The CDR3 covers 17 residues. The CDR3 protein is CASSPYGQATMNTEAFF. The CDR3 nucleotides read TGTGCCAGTAGCCCCTACGGCCAGGCAACAATGAACACTGAAGCTTTCTTT.

The J gene is TRBJ1-2, the V gene TRBV5-4, with 8 bases that match TRBD1. The CDR3 runs 15 residues. Germline trimming cut 9 bases from V and 1 base from J; bases unmatched to any gene: 11. CDR1 SGHNT and CDR2 YYREEE come from the germline V gene (reference sequence). The CDR3 coding sequence is TGTGCCACCCATATGGACAGGGCACTTAACTATGGCTACACCTTC. It translates to CATHMDRALNYGYTF.

V is TRBV5-1 and J is TRBJ2-5, with D perhaps matching TRBD2 (6 bases). CDR1 is SGHRS and CDR2 is YFSETQ in the germline V gene. The CDR3 has 15 amino acids. Trimming removed 5 bases from V and 2 bases from J, with 16 bases in between. The CDR3 here is CASRGGGNLQETQYF. CDR3 nucleotide sequence: TGCGCCAGCAGGGGGGGAGGCAACCTTCAAGAGACCCAGTACTTC.

The V and J genes are TRBV4-1 and TRBJ1-2; possibly TRBD1 for D (6 bases). CDR3 length: 15 residues. Germline CDR1 is MGHRA and CDR2 is YSYEKL. The V end was cut by 4 bases, the J end by 4 bases, with 16 bases between. DNA of the CDR3: TGCGCCAGCAGCCCTTTGGGGGGGCGCTTCTATGGCTACACCTTC. Residues: CASSPLGGRFYGYTF.

V and J are TRBV2 and TRBJ1-1; D call uncertain. V was clipped by 7 bases and J by 0 bases, with 12 bases between them. Germline loops: CDR1 SNHLY, CDR2 FYNNEI. This CDR3 has 14 amino acids. DNA for the CDR3: TGTGCCAGCACGTCCGCGGCCATGAACACTGAAGCTTTCTTT. It is translated as CASTSAAMNTEAFF.

This chain uses TRBV10-1 with TRBJ1-2, with 8 nucleotides matching TRBD1. Germline lookup yields CDR1 WNHNN and CDR2 SYGVQD (reference sequence). The CDR3 spans 12 residues. V dropped 9 bases and J dropped 10; count of bases not matched to a gene: 10. The CDR3 protein is CARGGQGRPYTF. The CDR3 region has the DNA TGCGCCAGGGGAGGACAGGGTAGGCCCTACACCTTC.